This T cell receptor (beta chain) was identified during a study of OX40 agonist ivuxolimab in advanced cancers. Looking at the study overall: Enrollees could have had prior anti-PD-1, anti-PD-L1 or anti-CTLA-4 therapy, which approximately 40% had received.

CDR1 SGHKS and CDR2 YYEKEE come from the germline V gene (reference sequence). V shed 4 bases and J shed 2 bases, with 13 bases lying between them. The CDR3 length is 14 residues. Sequencing was performed with immunoSEQ multiplex PCR; in TCRdb, only in-frame clones are kept and a portion is missing. The sample has 35,000 to 45,000 clones; about three quarters are singletons. The sequence derives from an adult with an advanced solid tumor such as melanoma, head and neck, liver or kidney cancer. Sequencing used CD4+ or CD8+ T cells sorted from blood, obtained in a trial of the OX40 agonist ivuxolimab. The chain couples TRBV5-5 to TRBJ2-7, with a tentative D call TRBD2 (5 bases). CDR3 in amino acids: CASSTRPGTYEQYF. CDR3 coding DNA: TGTGCCAGCAGCACGCGCCCGGGGACCTACGAGCAGTACTTC.